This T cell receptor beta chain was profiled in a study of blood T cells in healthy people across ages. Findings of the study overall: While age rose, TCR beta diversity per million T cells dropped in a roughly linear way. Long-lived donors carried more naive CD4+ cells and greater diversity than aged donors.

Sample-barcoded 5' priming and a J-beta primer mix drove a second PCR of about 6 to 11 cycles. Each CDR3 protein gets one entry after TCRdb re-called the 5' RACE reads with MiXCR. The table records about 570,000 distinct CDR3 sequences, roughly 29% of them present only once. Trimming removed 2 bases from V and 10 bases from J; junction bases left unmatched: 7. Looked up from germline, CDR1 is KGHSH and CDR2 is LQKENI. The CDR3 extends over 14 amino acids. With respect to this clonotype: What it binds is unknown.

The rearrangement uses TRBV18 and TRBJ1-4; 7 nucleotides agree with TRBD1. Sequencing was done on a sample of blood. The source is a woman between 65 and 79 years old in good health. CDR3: CASSPGQGDGKLFF. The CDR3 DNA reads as TGTGCCAGCTCACCAGGCCAGGGGGATGGAAAACTGTTTTTT.